Below, 21 T cell receptor beta chains from the same sample are listed, as sequenced in a study of cytomegalovirus exposure and HLA in healthy donors. TCRdb's copy holds only in-frame clones and misses some; the assay was immunoSEQ multiplex PCR. Here the sample spans about 240,000 clones, 80% to 90% being singletons. The sample consisted of PBMCs. These receptors originate from a young man in good health and CMV-seronegative.

The V call is TRBV28, the J call TRBJ1-5; D possibly corresponds to TRBD1 (6 bases). The CDR3 is 17 amino acids. With 0 bases removed from V and 0 bases from J, the gap between germline ends came to 12 bases. Germline assignment: CDR1 MDHEN and CDR2 SYDVKM. CDR3 nucleotides: TGTGCCAGCAGTTTATGGGACAGTCTAAATAGCAATCAGCCCCAGCATTTT. It codes for CASSLWDSLNSNQPQHF.

The chain uses TRBV2 and TRBJ1-1; TRBD1 matches 7 bases. Germline V gives CDR1 SNHLY, CDR2 FYNNEI. CDR3 length: 11 residues. The ends lost 11 bases at V and 7 bases at J; junction bases unmatched: 7. The CDR3: CAGTGTVEAFF. DNA of the CDR3: TGTGCCGGAACCGGGACAGTTGAAGCTTTCTTT.

The chain is built from TRBV7-7 and TRBJ2-1, with D perhaps matching TRBD2 (6 bases). Germline assignment: CDR1 SSHAT and CDR2 FNYEAQ (reference sequence). Trimming shortened V by 1 base and J by 5 bases, and 6 bases separated the two germline ends. The CDR3 length is 13 residues. CDR3 sequence: CASSLERDNEQFF. In nucleotides, the CDR3 is TGTGCCAGCAGCTTAGAGCGGGACAATGAGCAGTTCTTC.

The rearrangement joins TRBV2 to TRBJ1-6; D gene ambiguous. The V end was cut by 7 bases, the J end by 0 bases, with 7 bases between. The CDR3 spans 14 residues. The germline V gene encodes CDR1 SNHLY and CDR2 FYNNEI. The CDR3 sequence is CASTPSSYNSPLHF. Here the CDR3 DNA reads TGTGCCAGCACCCCATCCTCCTATAATTCACCCCTCCACTTT.

The chain carries TRBV5-1 and TRBJ2-3; 9 bases map to TRBD2. Germline values: CDR1 SGHRS, CDR2 YFSETQ. With V trimmed by 7 bases and J by 3 bases, 3 bases remained unmatched. There are 13 residues in the CDR3. This CDR3 is CASLSGSTDTQYF. The CDR3 DNA follows: TGCGCCAGCCTTAGCGGGAGTACAGATACGCAGTATTTT. Using reference TRBV5-1 and TRBJ2-3 for the parts outside the CDR3, the full variable domain is KAGVTQTPRYLIKTRGQQVTLSCSPISGHRSVSWYQQTPGQGLQFLFEYFSETQRNKGNFPGRFSGRQFSNSRSEMNVSTLELGDSALYLCASLSGSTDTQYFGPGTRLTVL.

The chain employs TRBV29-1 and TRBJ2-7; TRBD1 agrees at 7 bases. V trimming: 5 bases; J trimming: 1 base; junction bases outside the gene matches: 5. Per germline, CDR1 SQVTM and CDR2 ANQGSEA. This CDR3 has 13 residues. The CDR3 spells CSVFVGQSYEQYF. The DNA of the CDR3 is TGCAGCGTTTTTGTGGGACAGTCCTACGAGCAGTACTTC.

The J gene is TRBJ2-5, the V gene TRBV11-2, with D maybe TRBD1 (6 bases). Germline V CDR1 and CDR2: SGHAT, FQNNGV. The CDR3 runs 14 residues. The germline V and J ends were trimmed by 7 bases and 0 bases, with 12 bases remaining between them. The CDR3 reads CASNLQGYQETQYF. The CDR3 DNA is TGTGCCAGCAACCTACAGGGTTACCAAGAGACCCAGTACTTC. Complete variable domain (other parts from reference TRBV11-2 and TRBJ2-5): EAGVAQSPRYKIIEKRQSVAFWCNPISGHATLYWYQQILGQGPKLLIQFQNNGVVDDSQLPKDRFSAERLKGVDSTLKIQPAKLEDSAVYLCASNLQGYQETQYFGPGTRLLVL.

V gene TRBV5-6 combines with J gene TRBJ2-6, with D possibly TRBD2 on 5 matching bases. CDR1 SGHDT and CDR2 YYEEEE come from the germline V gene. CDR3 length equals 15 residues. V was cut by 2 bases and J by 0 bases, with 6 bases left in between. The CDR3 loop is CASSFRGSGANVLTF. In DNA, the CDR3 is TGTGCCAGCAGCTTTCGGGGCTCTGGGGCCAACGTCCTGACTTTC. The full variable domain, rest sourced from reference TRBV5-6 and TRBJ2-6, is DAGVTQSPTHLIKTRGQQVTLRCSPKSGHDTVSWYQQALGQGPQFIFQYYEEEERQRGNFPDRFSGHQFPNYSSELNVNALLLGDSALYLCASSFRGSGANVLTFGAGSRLTVL.

This clone was picked up a small number of times. This chain joins TRBV6-5 and TRBJ2-5, with a possible D match to TRBD2 (6 bases). Trimming cost V 6 bases and J 7 bases, with 18 bases left between them. The CDR3 contains 14 residues. Germline-derived CDR1 and CDR2 are MNHEY and SVGAGI. The CDR3 DNA is TGTGCCAGCAGCGGGAGTGAGGGGCTTGGGACCCAGTACTTC. Its protein is CASSGSEGLGTQYF.

The chain has TRBV21-1 and TRBJ1-5; the DNA was not compared with TRBD1, the D call given in the table. TRBV21-1 is tagged as a pseudogene. This CDR3 is built from 17 residues. This CDR3 reads CASSKIGQVHFNQPQHF. The DNA of the CDR3 is TGTGCCAGCAGCAAAATTGGACAGGTTCATTTCAATCAGCCCCAGCATTTT.

The chain combines TRBV6-5 with TRBJ1-2; 7 positions match TRBD1. The V gene end was trimmed by 10 bases and the J gene end by 8 bases; junction bases not matched to a gene: 10. Germline CDR1 MNHEY, CDR2 SVGAGI. This CDR3 has 12 residues. The DNA for the CDR3 is TGTGCCAATTACAGGGGAAAGGACGGCTACACCTTC. Protein sequence: CANYRGKDGYTF.

The chain couples TRBV6-1 to TRBJ2-7; 7 bases align to TRBD1. Germline lookup yields CDR1 MNHNS and CDR2 SASEGT. The ends lost 2 bases at V and 6 bases at J; junction bases unmatched: 4. This CDR3 has 13 residues. CDR3 sequence reads: CASSELDRTEQYF. The CDR3 nucleotides read TGTGCCAGCAGTGAATTGGACAGGACCGAGCAGTACTTC.

This clone was seen only a few times. The chain employs TRBV2 and TRBJ2-7; D remains unclear. Germline-derived CDR1 and CDR2 are SNHLY and FYNNEI. The CDR3 extends over 13 amino acids. V was shortened by 6 bases and J by 4 bases, with 13 bases between the two germline ends. CDR3 residues: CASRRLVVYEQYF. CDR3 in DNA: TGTGCCAGCAGGCGGCTAGTCGTATACGAGCAGTACTTC.

The chain recombines TRBV6-5 with TRBJ2-1; 11 nucleotides align to TRBD2. Germline V gene lookup returns CDR1 MNHEY and CDR2 SVGAGI. This CDR3 is 16 amino acids long. Unmatched junction bases numbered 2, after V lost 0 bases and J lost 4 bases. This chain's CDR3 is CASSYSTSGVYNEQFF. The CDR3 DNA follows: TGTGCCAGCAGTTACTCGACTAGCGGGGTATACAATGAGCAGTTCTTC.

This sequence joins TRBV6-1 and TRBJ1-1, with D uncertain. Germline-derived CDR1 and CDR2 are MNHNS and SASEGT. Trimming removed 6 bases from V and 0 bases from J, with 5 bases in between. The CDR3 consists of 12 residues. The CDR3 sequence: CASRAMNTEAFF. The CDR3 DNA sequence: TGTGCCAGCAGGGCCATGAACACTGAAGCTTTCTTT.

The gene calls are TRBV15 and TRBJ2-5; 10 bases fit TRBD2. The germline CDR1 and CDR2 sequences are LNHNV and YYDKDF (reference sequence). V shed 5 bases, J shed 0 bases, and the junction held 3 bases outside the gene matches. This CDR3 spans 15 amino acids. CDR3 protein: CATSQTSGYQETQYF. The DNA for the CDR3 is TGTGCCACCAGCCAGACTAGCGGGTACCAAGAGACCCAGTACTTC.

The V gene is TRBV29-1, the J gene TRBJ2-1; 8 nucleotides match TRBD2. This CDR3 contains 14 residues. Germline CDR1 and CDR2: SQVTM and ANQGSEA. Trimming at V came to 4 bases and at J to 0 bases, leaving 2 bases not matched to a gene. This CDR3 reads CSVVTSGSYNEQFF. DNA of the CDR3: TGCAGCGTTGTAACTAGCGGCTCCTACAATGAGCAGTTCTTC.

The chain links TRBV13 to TRBJ2-5, with 11 bases fitting TRBD2. The CDR3 contains 17 residues. V dropped 2 bases and J dropped 6; count of bases not matched to a gene: 11. The V gene's germline CDR1 is PRHDT and CDR2 FYEKMQ (reference sequence). The CDR3 reads CASSLRSGGAFVKTQYF. DNA for the CDR3: TGTGCCAGCAGCTTACGTAGCGGGGGGGCGTTTGTAAAGACCCAGTACTTC.

The chain links TRBV11-2 to TRBJ1-2, with D tentatively TRBD1 (6 bases). The CDR3 length is 15 residues. With 0 bases removed from V and 4 bases from J, the gap between germline ends came to 12 bases. Germline V gene sequence: CDR1 SGHAT, CDR2 FQNNGV. This chain's CDR3 is CASSLDQGLVYGYTF. CDR3 bases: TGTGCCAGCAGCTTAGATCAGGGGCTTGTCTATGGCTACACCTTC.

This clone was counted once. This chain connects TRBV6-5 to TRBJ2-7, with 10 bases fitting TRBD1. The V gene's germline CDR1 is MNHEY and CDR2 SVGAGI. The CDR3 consists of 13 residues. Germline trimming cut 6 bases from V and 7 bases from J; bases unmatched to any gene: 6. The CDR3 protein is CASSSGTGEEQYF. The CDR3 bases are TGTGCCAGCAGCTCCGGGACAGGGGAAGAGCAGTACTTC.

The genes are TRBV23-1 and TRBJ2-7; D call uncertain. TRBV23-1 is an ORF for which the function is uncertain. CDR3 length equals 15 residues. The V end lost 8 bases, the J end lost 4 bases, and 21 bases lay between the germline ends. CDR3 sequence: CASPISPTESYEQYF. Here the CDR3 DNA reads TGCGCCAGCCCTATCTCGCCCACCGAATCGTACGAGCAGTACTTC.